This passage covers 18 T cell receptor beta chains from one sample sequenced in a study of blood T cell repertoires in COVID-19. Assay: immunoSEQ multiplex PCR; the TCRdb copy retains only in-frame clones and omits some. The profile shows roughly 140,000 clones, roughly 88% of them singletons. Material: peripheral blood. These receptors all stem from a woman between 45 and 60 years old in a cohort sampled during active or convalescent COVID-19.

This chain links TRBV5-1 with TRBJ1-1, with TRBD1 identical over 8 bases. The CDR3 is 15 amino acids. Germline V CDR1 and CDR2: SGHRS, YFSETQ. Unmatched junction bases numbered 9, after V lost 2 bases and J lost 6 bases. The CDR3 DNA sequence: TGCGCCAGCAGCTTAGTCCTGGGACAGGTCGCTGAAGCTTTCTTT. Translation gives CASSLVLGQVAEAFF.

The table lists this clone with a few counts. The V gene is TRBV5-8, the J gene TRBJ2-7; 9 bases agree with TRBD2. CDR1 SGHTS and CDR2 YDEGEE come from the germline V gene. With V trimmed by 1 base and J by 2 bases, 4 bases remained unmatched. CDR3 length: 15 amino acids. The CDR3, as DNA: TGTGCCAGCAGCTTGCGGCGCGGGGGGGCCTACGAGCAGTACTTC. Its protein is CASSLRRGGAYEQYF.

This rearrangement joins TRBV12-2 to TRBJ1-5; the table gives TRBD1 as D, unverified against the DNA. TRBV12-2 is flagged as a pseudogene. This CDR3 comprises 18 residues. DNA of the CDR3: TGTGCAAGTCGGGGAGGGACAGGGGGTCGGCAGAGCAATCAGCCCCAGCATTTT. It encodes CASRGGTGGRQSNQPQHF.

The chain employs TRBV12-5 and TRBJ1-6; D is ambiguous. The V end was cut by 6 bases, the J end by 5 bases, with 11 bases between. This CDR3 contains 14 residues. Looked up from germline, CDR1 is LGHNT and CDR2 is FRNRAP. The CDR3: CASGLGLHNSPLHF. In DNA form, the CDR3 reads TGTGCTAGTGGGCTCGGACTGCATAATTCACCCCTCCACTTT.

This clone was seen only once. The chain couples TRBV18 to TRBJ2-7, with 8 nucleotides matching TRBD2. V dropped 3 bases and J dropped 3; count of bases not matched to a gene: 13. Germline V gene sequence: CDR1 KGHSH, CDR2 LQKENI. The CDR3 totals 17 residues. The CDR3 is CASSPDSGALYYYEQYF. DNA of the CDR3: TGTGCCAGCTCACCCGATAGCGGGGCGCTCTACTACTACGAGCAGTACTTC.

The CDR3 bases are TGTGCCAGCAGTGATGCCGGGACACCTGAGGAAGCTTTCTTT. Protein sequence: CASSDAGTPEEAFF. J is TRBJ1-1 and V is TRBV6-1, with TRBD1 as a possible D gene (6 bases). Germline assignment: CDR1 MNHNS and CDR2 SASEGT. V was pared by 3 bases and J by 8 bases, with 16 bases between. The CDR3 runs to 14 residues.

This sequence joins TRBV7-8 and TRBJ2-5; 9 nucleotides line up with TRBD2. The trim removed 1 base at V and 1 base at J, leaving 13 bases unmatched. Germline CDR1 is SGHVS and CDR2 is FQNEAQ. CDR3 length: 19 residues. The CDR3 bases are TGTGCCAGCAGCTTAGACGTAGGGACTAGCCTACGGGGCCAAGAGACCCAGTACTTC. Translated, it gives CASSLDVGTSLRGQETQYF.

V gene TRBV19 combines with J gene TRBJ2-5; TRBD2 matches 8 bases. Germline V lookup: CDR1 LNHDA, CDR2 SQIVND (reference sequence). Trimming at V came to 6 bases and at J to 9 bases, leaving 12 bases not matched to a gene. The CDR3 totals 14 residues. The CDR3 region has the DNA TGTGCCAGTAGGCCCCGGGTCGGGGGGGCCTCCCAGTACTTC. It encodes CASRPRVGGASQYF.

This clone was counted a single time. The V call is TRBV7-2, the J call TRBJ2-7, with TRBD2 matching 12 bases. The CDR3 runs 15 residues. Per the germline V gene, CDR1 is SGHTA and CDR2 is FQGNSA. Trimming cost V 2 bases and J 7 bases; bases outside gene matches: 6. The CDR3 sequence: CASSLQTSGGPEQYF. CDR3 in DNA: TGTGCCAGCAGCTTACAAACTAGCGGGGGGCCTGAGCAGTACTTC. The full variable domain, with the rest looked up from reference TRBV7-2 and TRBJ2-7, is GAGVSQSPSNKVTEKGKDVELRCDPISGHTALYWYRQSLGQGLEFLIYFQGNSAPDKSGLPSDRFSAERTGGSVSTLTIQRTQQEDSAVYLCASSLQTSGGPEQYFGPGTRLTVT.

This clone was observed once. The chain is built from TRBV7-2 and TRBJ2-2; tentatively, D is TRBD1 (6 bases). Trimming stripped 5 bases from V and 5 bases from J, with 12 bases between. Per the germline V gene, CDR1 is SGHTA and CDR2 is FQGNSA. This CDR3 region has 14 residues. CDR3 in amino acids: CASSPTTGTGELFF. The CDR3 DNA is TGTGCCAGCAGCCCTACAACAGGGACCGGGGAGCTGTTTTTT.

V is TRBV19 and J is TRBJ1-2, with TRBD1 matching 7 bases. Trimming took 3 bases from V and 4 from J; bases not matched to a gene: 5. The CDR3 sequence is 14 residues long. Germline V lookup: CDR1 LNHDA, CDR2 SQIVND (reference sequence). The CDR3 DNA reads TGTGCCAGTAGTATTGGCAGGGGGGTCTATGGCTACACCTTC. Protein: CASSIGRGVYGYTF.

The chain employs TRBV29-1 and TRBJ2-1, with D perhaps TRBD1 (6 bases). Germline CDR1 is SQVTM and CDR2 is ANQGSEA. This CDR3 is 14 amino acids long. Trimming took off 5 bases at V and 0 bases at J, with 11 bases between the two ends. CDR3 nucleotide sequence: TGCAGCGTTAGACAGGTTCTCTCCTACAATGAGCAGTTCTTC. This translates into CSVRQVLSYNEQFF.

The chain carries TRBV5-4 and TRBJ2-2; 7 bases are a match to TRBD1. CDR1 SGHNT and CDR2 YYREEE come from the germline V gene (reference sequence). This CDR3 has 15 amino acids. V lost 4 bases to trimming and J lost 0 bases; unmatched junction nucleotides: 3. Here the CDR3 reads CASSVGQSNTGELFF. CDR3 DNA: TGTGCCAGCAGCGTGGGACAGTCGAACACCGGGGAGCTGTTTTTT.

The DNA of the CDR3 is TGCGCCAGCAGCTCCAACATACGGGGGGACACAGATACGCAGTATTTT. Amino acid sequence: CASSSNIRGDTDTQYF. V and J are TRBV5-1 and TRBJ2-3, with TRBD2 matching 7 bases. Germline V CDR1 and CDR2: SGHRS, YFSETQ. This CDR3 spans 16 amino acids. The junction had 9 bases not matched to a gene; V was cut back by 3 bases and J by 2 bases. Using reference TRBV5-1 and TRBJ2-3 for the parts outside the CDR3, the full variable domain is KAGVTQTPRYLIKTRGQQVTLSCSPISGHRSVSWYQQTPGQGLQFLFEYFSETQRNKGNFPGRFSGRQFSNSRSEMNVSTLELGDSALYLCASSSNIRGDTDTQYFGPGTRLTVL.

This clone came up once. The chain combines TRBV7-3 with TRBJ2-3; D is perhaps TRBD2 (5 bases). The CDR3 has 16 residues. Germline V gene data show CDR1 as SGHTA and CDR2 as FQGTGA. V was cut by 5 bases and J by 2 bases, with 17 bases left in between. CDR3 sequence (DNA): TGTGCCAGCAGCCCAACCCCGGGGTCGTACACAGATACGCAGTATTTT. Protein: CASSPTPGSYTDTQYF.

The chain joins TRBV9 to TRBJ2-5; no clear D gene. Germline V gives CDR1 SGDLS, CDR2 YYNGEE. Trimming shortened V by 0 bases and J by 5 bases, and 17 bases separated the two germline ends. This CDR3 has 16 amino acids. In nucleotides, the CDR3 is TGTGCCAGCAGCGTAGGAGCGTCAGCCCCACGGGAGACCCAGTACTTC. Its translation: CASSVGASAPRETQYF.

The chain recombines TRBV12-3 or TRBV12-4 with TRBJ2-1; 13 bases match TRBD2. Trimming cost V 7 bases and J 15 bases; bases outside gene matches: 6. CDR3 length equals 12 residues. The CDR3 is CASTGTSGEMFF. CDR3 nucleotide sequence: TGTGCCAGCACCGGGACTAGCGGGGAAATGTTCTTC.

The V call is TRBV15, the J call TRBJ1-3; D possibly corresponds to TRBD1 (6 bases). Between the trimmed V and J ends, which lost 4 bases and 0 bases, there was a span of 10 bases. The CDR3 totals 15 residues. The germline V gene has CDR1 LNHNV and CDR2 YYDKDF (reference sequence). CDR3 protein: CATSTRDNSGNTIYF. The DNA of the CDR3 is TGTGCCACCAGCACTCGGGACAACTCTGGAAACACCATATATTTT.